These 7 T cell receptor beta chains originate from one sample sequenced in a study of blood T cell repertoires in COVID-19. Libraries were prepared by immunoSEQ multiplex PCR; TCRdb keeps only in-frame clonotypes and omits some of them. The table lists a few hundred thousand clones, about 89% of them singletons. Sequenced: peripheral blood. The receptors shown here come from a woman aged 45-65 years who had recovered from COVID-19.

This clone was seen just once. The J gene is TRBJ2-1, the V gene TRBV30, with TRBD2 identical over 7 bases. The CDR3 spans 14 residues. Unmatched junction bases numbered 13, after V lost 6 bases and J lost 8 bases. From germline, CDR1 is GTSNPN and CDR2 SVGIG (reference sequence). CDR3 nucleotide sequence: TGTGCCTGTGAGTGGCGCGGGAGTCGGGATGAGCAGTTCTTC. This gives the protein CACEWRGSRDEQFF.

The V gene is TRBV18, the J gene TRBJ2-7; no reliable D call. The CDR3 covers 12 residues. Trimming took 4 bases from V and 4 from J, leaving 8 bases between them. The germline gives CDR1 KGHSH, CDR2 LQKENI. The CDR3 here is CASSLTEYEQYF. In nucleotides, the CDR3 is TGTGCCAGCTCACTCACAGAATACGAGCAGTACTTC.

The CDR3 is CASSRTGWTYEQYF. DNA of the CDR3: TGTGCCAGCAGTCGGACAGGATGGACCTACGAGCAGTACTTC. The chain uses TRBV28 and TRBJ2-7; the match to TRBD1 covers 7 bases. CDR1 and CDR2 (germline): MDHEN, SYDVKM. V lost 5 bases to trimming and J lost 2 bases; unmatched junction nucleotides: 6. This CDR3 region has 14 residues.

The chain employs TRBV27 and TRBJ1-1; a weak D match, TRBD1 (5 bases). V lost 3 bases and J 5 bases, leaving 13 bases between the germline ends. The CDR3 length is 14 residues. CDR1 is MNHEY and CDR2 is SMNVEV in the germline V gene (reference sequence). The CDR3 DNA sequence: TGTGCCAGCAGTTTCCGGGAGAGGGGTACTGAAGCTTTCTTT. Its protein is CASSFRERGTEAFF.

The gene calls are TRBV29-1 and TRBJ2-3, with D possibly TRBD2 on 5 matching bases. This CDR3 has 15 amino acids. Trimming pared 2 bases from V and 2 bases from J, leaving 14 bases between. From germline, CDR1 is SQVTM and CDR2 ANQGSEA. The CDR3 loop reads CSVELTTTHTDTQYF. For the CDR3, the DNA is TGCAGCGTTGAACTGACGACTACCCACACAGATACGCAGTATTTT.

The gene calls are TRBV7-2 and TRBJ1-3; TRBD1 agrees at 7 bases. After removal of 1 base from V and 3 bases from J, the junction contained 3 bases not matched to a gene. There are 15 residues in the CDR3. Germline assignment: CDR1 SGHTA and CDR2 FQGNSA. The CDR3 DNA follows: TGTGCCAGCAGCTTAGGAGGGGGCGGTGGAAACACCATATATTTT. This sequence encodes CASSLGGGGGNTIYF. Combining the CDR3 with reference TRBV7-2 and TRBJ1-3 gives the whole variable domain GAGVSQSPSNKVTEKGKDVELRCDPISGHTALYWYRQSLGQGLEFLIYFQGNSAPDKSGLPSDRFSAERTGGSVSTLTIQRTQQEDSAVYLCASSLGGGGGNTIYFGEGSWLTVV.

The J gene is TRBJ1-4, the V gene TRBV5-4; perhaps TRBD1 as D (6 bases). With 1 base removed from V and 6 bases from J, the gap between germline ends came to 7 bases. CDR3 length: 13 amino acids. Germline V lookup: CDR1 SGHNT, CDR2 YYREEE (reference sequence). CDR3 bases: TGTGCCAGCAGCTTGAAGGGGGATGAAAAACTGTTTTTT. It codes for CASSLKGDEKLFF.